The entry below describes one T cell receptor beta chain. What it recognizes is unknown. These data are taken from a study of shared clonotypes between healthy human individuals. Across several immunoSEQ plates, the genomic DNA of each subset was split evenly. This table comes from immunoSEQ multiplex PCR, and its TCRdb copy is limited to in-frame clones, with some not included. The sample has under 550,000 clones; 90% to 96% are singletons. V shed 3 bases and J 1 base; nucleotides not matched to a gene: 8. The CDR3 is made up of 17 amino acids. Per germline, CDR1 KGHSH and CDR2 LQKENI. Overall study findings and caveats: Sampling covered blood only; tissue repertoires likely differ.

The sequence was collected from a woman between 25 and 40 years old in good health. The V and J genes are TRBV18 and TRBJ2-3, with 9 bases matching TRBD1. The sequenced sample was naive CD4+ T cells sorted from blood. Subset given: CD45RA+ positively selected. CDR3 sequence: CASSPEPGQGGTDTQYF. The DNA of the CDR3 is TGTGCCAGCTCACCTGAACCGGGACAGGGAGGCACAGATACGCAGTATTTT.